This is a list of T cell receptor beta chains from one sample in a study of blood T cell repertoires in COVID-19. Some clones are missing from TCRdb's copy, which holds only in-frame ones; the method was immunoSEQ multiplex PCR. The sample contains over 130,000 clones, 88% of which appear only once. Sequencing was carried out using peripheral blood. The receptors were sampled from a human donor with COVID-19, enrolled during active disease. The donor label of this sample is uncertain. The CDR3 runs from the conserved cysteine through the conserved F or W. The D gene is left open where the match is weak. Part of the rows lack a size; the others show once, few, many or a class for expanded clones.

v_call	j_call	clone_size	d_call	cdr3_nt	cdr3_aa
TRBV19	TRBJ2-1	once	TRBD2	TGTGCCAGTACCCCGGGACTAGCGGGCCCGAGCTCCTACAATGAGCAGTTCTTC	CASTPGLAGPSSYNEQFF
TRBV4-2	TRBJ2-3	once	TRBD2	TGTGCCAGCAGCCAAGAGCTAGCGGGCGGCACAGATACGCAGTATTTT	CASSQELAGGTDTQYF
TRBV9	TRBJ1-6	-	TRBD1	TGTGCCAGCAGCTTGAGTCCGGGACAGATAGAATCACCCCTCCACTTT	CASSLSPGQIESPLHF
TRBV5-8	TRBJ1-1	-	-	TGTGCCAGCAGCTCGGACAGCAACACTGAAGCTTTCTTT	CASSSDSNTEAFF
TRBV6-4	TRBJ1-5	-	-	TGTGCCAGCAGTGACTCAGGAGGGGACAATCAGCCCCAGCATTTT	CASSDSGGDNQPQHF
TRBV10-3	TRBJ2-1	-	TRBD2	TGTGCCATCAGTGAGATTAGCGGGGGGGCGAATGAGCAGTTCTTC	CAISEISGGANEQFF
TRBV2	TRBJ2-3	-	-	TGTGCCAGCAGTGAAGAGATCGTTTCAGGGGATACGCAGTATTTT	CASSEEIVSGDTQYF
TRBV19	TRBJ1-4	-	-	TGTGCCAGTAGTACAGGGGCCGCCGGTGGTGAAAAACTGTTTTTT	CASSTGAAGGEKLFF
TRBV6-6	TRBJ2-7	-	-	TGTGCCAGCAGTTACTCTAGCAGCTACGAGCAGTACTTC	CASSYSSSYEQYF
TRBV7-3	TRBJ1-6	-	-	TGTGCCAGCAGCTTATATCGCTCCTATAATTCACCCCTCCACTTT	CASSLYRSYNSPLHF
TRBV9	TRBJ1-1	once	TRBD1	TGTGCCAGCAGCGCGACAGGGGTATTGTCGAACACTGAAGCTTTCTTT	CASSATGVLSNTEAFF
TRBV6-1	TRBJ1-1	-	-	TGTGCCAGCAGTGAAAACCCTGGGGGGGTCACTGAAGCTTTCTTT	CASSENPGGVTEAFF
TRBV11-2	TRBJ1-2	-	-	TGTGCCAGCAGCTTAGGACTTACTGGCTACACCTTC	CASSLGLTGYTF
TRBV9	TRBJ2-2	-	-	TGTGCCAGCAGCGTAGCCCCTGAACCCCCAGCCGGGGAGCTGTTTTTT	CASSVAPEPPAGELFF
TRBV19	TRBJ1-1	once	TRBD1	TGTGCCAGTAGTATCGACAGGGGGAACACTGAAGCTTTCTTT	CASSIDRGNTEAFF
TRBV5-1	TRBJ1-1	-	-	TGCGCCAGCAGCCCCTATTCGGGGAACACTGAAGCTTTCTTT	CASSPYSGNTEAFF
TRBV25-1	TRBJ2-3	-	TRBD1	TGTGCCAGCAGCGACCCTAACAGGGGCGCCGCAGATACGCAGTATTTT	CASSDPNRGAADTQYF
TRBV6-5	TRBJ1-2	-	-	TGTGCCAGCAGTCCCGCTGGGAGGACTTACTATGGCTACACCTTC	CASSPAGRTYYGYTF
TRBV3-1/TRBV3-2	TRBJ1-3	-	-	TGTGCCAGCAGCCGTCAAATCCAGGGGTCTGGAAACACCATATATTTT	CASSRQIQGSGNTIYF
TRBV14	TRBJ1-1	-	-	TGTGCCAGCAGCCAAGTCAGAACGTCTGAAGCTTTCTTT	CASSQVRTSEAFF
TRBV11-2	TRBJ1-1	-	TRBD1	TGTGCCAGCAGCAGACAGGGTGGGACTGAAGCTTTCTTT	CASSRQGGTEAFF
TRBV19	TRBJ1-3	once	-	TGTGCCAGTAGTATTGCGGACAACTCTGGAAACACCATATATTTT	CASSIADNSGNTIYF
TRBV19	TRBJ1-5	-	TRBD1	TGTGCCAGTAGTTTCTCCGGGACAGGATTTTCCAGTCAGCCCCAGCATTTT	CASSFSGTGFSSQPQHF
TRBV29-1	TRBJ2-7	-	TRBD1	TGCAGCGTTGAGGGGACAGGGGACCACGAGCAGTACTTC	CSVEGTGDHEQYF
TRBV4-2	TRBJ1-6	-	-	TGTGCCAGCAGCTCTCGAAGAGAGAATAATTCACCCCTCCACTTT	CASSSRRENNSPLHF
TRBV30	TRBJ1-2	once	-	TGTGCCTGGAGTGGTTCATATGGCTACACCTTC	CAWSGSYGYTF
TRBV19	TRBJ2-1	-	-	TGTGCCAGTAGTATTCTTCTGGCGCAGTTAGGGGGTGAGCAGTTCTTC	CASSILLAQLGGEQFF
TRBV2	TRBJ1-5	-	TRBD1	TGTGCCAGCAGTGACGGGACAGGCGATCAGCCCCAGCATTTT	CASSDGTGDQPQHF
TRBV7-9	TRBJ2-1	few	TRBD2	TGTGCCAGCAGCGGGGGGGAGAGCTCCTACAATGAGCAGTTCTTC	CASSGGESSYNEQFF
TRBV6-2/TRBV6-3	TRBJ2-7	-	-	TGTGCCAGCAGTTCAGCTAGCAGCTACGAGCAGTACTTC	CASSSASSYEQYF
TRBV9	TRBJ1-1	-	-	TGTGCCAGCAGCGGACACAGAGGGACTGAAGCTTTCTTT	CASSGHRGTEAFF
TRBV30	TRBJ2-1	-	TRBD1	TGTGCCTGGAGTGGCCACTACAGGGGGCTATCCTACAATGAGCAGTTCTTC	CAWSGHYRGLSYNEQFF
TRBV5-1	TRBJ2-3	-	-	TGCGCCAGCAGGGAGGCAGGTCTCACAGATACGCAGTATTTT	CASREAGLTDTQYF
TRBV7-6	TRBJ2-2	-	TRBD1	TGTGCCAGCAGACGGACGACAGGGGTGGACACCGGGGAGCTGTTTTTT	CASRRTTGVDTGELFF
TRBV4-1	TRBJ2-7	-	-	TGCGCCAGCAGCGTCTCTGCGACAGTGAACTACGAGCAGTACTTC	CASSVSATVNYEQYF
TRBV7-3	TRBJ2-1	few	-	TGTGCCAGCAGCTTCATTCCCGGTGAGCAGTTCTTC	CASSFIPGEQFF
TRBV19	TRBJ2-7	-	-	TGTGCCACAGGGCCCCTCGAGCAGTACTTC	CATGPLEQYF
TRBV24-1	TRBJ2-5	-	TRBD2	TGTGCCACCAGTGATCAAGCGGGGGGCGGGGAGACCCAGTACTTC	CATSDQAGGGETQYF
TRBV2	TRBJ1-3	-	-	TGTGCCAGCACCTTCTCTTCTGGAAACACCATATATTTT	CASTFSSGNTIYF
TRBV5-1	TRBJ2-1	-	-	TGCGCCAGCAGCTTGGCCTCGAGGCTAGCCGGCGATGAGCAGTTCTTC	CASSLASRLAGDEQFF
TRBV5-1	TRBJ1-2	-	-	TGCGCCAGCAGCTTGGCGCGGGTTGATGGCTACACCTTC	CASSLARVDGYTF
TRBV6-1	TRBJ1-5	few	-	TGTGCCAGCAGTGAGGGGAGTTCACATCAGCCCCAGCATTTT	CASSEGSSHQPQHF